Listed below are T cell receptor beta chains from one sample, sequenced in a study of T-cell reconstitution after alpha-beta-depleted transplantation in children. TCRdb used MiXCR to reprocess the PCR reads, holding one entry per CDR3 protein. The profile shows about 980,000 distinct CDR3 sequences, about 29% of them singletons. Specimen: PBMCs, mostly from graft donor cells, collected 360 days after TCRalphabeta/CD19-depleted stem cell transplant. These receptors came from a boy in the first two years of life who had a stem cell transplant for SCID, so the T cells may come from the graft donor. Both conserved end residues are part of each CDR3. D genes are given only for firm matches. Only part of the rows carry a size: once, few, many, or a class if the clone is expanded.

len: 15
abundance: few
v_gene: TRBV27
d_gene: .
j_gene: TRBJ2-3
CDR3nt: TGTGCCAGCAGTTTATCCACGGGGGGCACAGATACGCAGTATTTT
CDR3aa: CASSLSTGGTDTQYF

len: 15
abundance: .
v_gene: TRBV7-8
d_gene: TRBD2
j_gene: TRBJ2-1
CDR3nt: TGTGCCAGTCACAAGTCAGCGGGGGGGCTCAATGAGCAGTTCTTC
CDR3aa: CASHKSAGGLNEQFF

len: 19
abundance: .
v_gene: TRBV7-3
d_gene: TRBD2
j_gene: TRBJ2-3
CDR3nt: TGTGCCAGCAGCTTAACGGGGGGATGGACTAGCGGGGCCACAGATACGCAGTATTTT
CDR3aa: CASSLTGGWTSGATDTQYF

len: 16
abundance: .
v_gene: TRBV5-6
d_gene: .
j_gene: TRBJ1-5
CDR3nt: TGTGCCAGCAGCTTGTGGGCAGGGCAATTCGGACAGCCCCAGCATTTT
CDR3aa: CASSLWAGQFGQPQHF

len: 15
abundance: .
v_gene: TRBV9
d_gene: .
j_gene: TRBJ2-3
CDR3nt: TGTGCCAGCAGCGTAAACCCAAGCCCCACAGATACGCAGTATTTT
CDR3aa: CASSVNPSPTDTQYF

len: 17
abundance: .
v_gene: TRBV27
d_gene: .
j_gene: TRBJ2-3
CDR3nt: TGTGCCAGCACCCCAAGGGGAGGGGGGCCACCCACAGATACGCAGTATTTT
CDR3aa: CASTPRGGGPPTDTQYF

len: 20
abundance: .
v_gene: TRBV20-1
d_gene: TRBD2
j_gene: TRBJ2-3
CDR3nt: TGCAGTGCGGGCATAGCGGCTAGCGGGGGGGCGCTATCGTTAGCAGATACGCAGTATTTT
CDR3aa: CSAGIAASGGALSLADTQYF

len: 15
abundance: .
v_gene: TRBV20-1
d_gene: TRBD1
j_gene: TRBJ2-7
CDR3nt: TGCAGTGCTAGAGATCCAAGGACAGGGGCCTACGAGCAGTACTTC
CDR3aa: CSARDPRTGAYEQYF

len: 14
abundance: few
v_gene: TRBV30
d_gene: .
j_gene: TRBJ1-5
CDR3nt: TGTGCCTGGAGTGTCATGTCTAGCAATCAGCCCCAGCATTTT
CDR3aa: CAWSVMSSNQPQHF

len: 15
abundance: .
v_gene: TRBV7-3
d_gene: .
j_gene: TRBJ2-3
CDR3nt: TGTGCCAGCAGCAATCTAGGGTCTAGCACAGATACGCAGTATTTT
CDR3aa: CASSNLGSSTDTQYF

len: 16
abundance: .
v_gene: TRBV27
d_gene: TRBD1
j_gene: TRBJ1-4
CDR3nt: TGTGCCAGCAGTTTGGGCGGTGGACAGGTCGTGGAAAAACTGTTTTTT
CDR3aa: CASSLGGGQVVEKLFF

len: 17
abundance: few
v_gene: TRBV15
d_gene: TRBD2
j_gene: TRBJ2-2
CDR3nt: TGTGCCACCAGCACGTGGGGGGGGACTAGCCGAACCGGGGAGCTGTTTTTT
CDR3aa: CATSTWGGTSRTGELFF

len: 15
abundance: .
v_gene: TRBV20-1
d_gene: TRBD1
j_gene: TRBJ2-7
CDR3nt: TGCAGTGCTCCAATGGACCGGGACAGGGGCGACGAGCAGTACTTC
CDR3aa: CSAPMDRDRGDEQYF

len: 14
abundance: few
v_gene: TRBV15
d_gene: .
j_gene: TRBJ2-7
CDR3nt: TGTGCCACCAGCAGAGAGGGGGTATCCTACGAGCAGTACTTC
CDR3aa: CATSREGVSYEQYF

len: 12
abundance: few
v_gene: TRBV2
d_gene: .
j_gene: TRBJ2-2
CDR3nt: TGTGCCAGCGGCGTCGGGACCGGGGAGCTGTTTTTT
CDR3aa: CASGVGTGELFF

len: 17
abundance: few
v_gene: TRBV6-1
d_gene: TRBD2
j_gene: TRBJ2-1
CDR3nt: TGTGCCAGCAGTACCGGACTAGCGGAAATCTCCTACAATGAGCAGTTCTTC
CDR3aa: CASSTGLAEISYNEQFF

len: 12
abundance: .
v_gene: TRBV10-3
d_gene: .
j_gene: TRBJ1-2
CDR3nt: TGTGCCACCCGAACCAACTTAGGTGGCTACACCTTC
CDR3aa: CATRTNLGGYTF

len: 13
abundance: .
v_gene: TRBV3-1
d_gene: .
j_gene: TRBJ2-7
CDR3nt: TGTGCCAGCAGCCAAAGGATGCCCCGCGAGCAGTACTTC
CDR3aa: CASSQRMPREQYF

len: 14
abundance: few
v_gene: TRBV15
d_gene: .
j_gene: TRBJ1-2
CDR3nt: TGTGCCACCAGCAGAGAACGGGGAATCTATGGCTACACCTTC
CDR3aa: CATSRERGIYGYTF

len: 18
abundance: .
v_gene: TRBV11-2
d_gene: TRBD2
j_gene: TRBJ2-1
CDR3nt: TGTGCCAGCAGCTTAGAGGGGACTAGCGGGGTGTACTACAATGAGCAGTTCTTC
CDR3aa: CASSLEGTSGVYYNEQFF

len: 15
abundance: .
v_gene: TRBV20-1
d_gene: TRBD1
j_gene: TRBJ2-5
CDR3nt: TGCAGTGCTAGAGCGGCAGGGGGATACCAAGAGACCCAGTACTTC
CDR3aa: CSARAAGGYQETQYF

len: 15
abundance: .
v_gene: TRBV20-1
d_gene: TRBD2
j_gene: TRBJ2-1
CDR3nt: TGCAGTGCTAGTTCTGCGGGGGGTTCCTACAATGAGCAGTTCTTC
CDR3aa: CSASSAGGSYNEQFF

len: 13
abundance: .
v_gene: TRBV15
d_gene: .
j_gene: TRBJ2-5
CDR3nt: TGTGCCACCAGCAGGGGCGTAGGCGAGACCCAGTACTTC
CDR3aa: CATSRGVGETQYF

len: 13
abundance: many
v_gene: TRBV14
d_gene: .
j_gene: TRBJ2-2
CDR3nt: TGTGCCAGCAGGGATGCGAACACCGGGGAGCTGTTTTTT
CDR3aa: CASRDANTGELFF

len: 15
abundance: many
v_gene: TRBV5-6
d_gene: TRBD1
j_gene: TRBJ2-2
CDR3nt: TGTGCCAGCAGCACCGGGACAGGGGGCACCGGGGAGCTGTTTTTT
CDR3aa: CASSTGTGGTGELFF

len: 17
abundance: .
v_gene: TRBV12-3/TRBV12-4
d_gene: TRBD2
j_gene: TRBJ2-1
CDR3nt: TGTGCCAGCAGTTTGGGGTTGGGAGCGGGGGGGGACAATGAGCAGTTCTTC
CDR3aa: CASSLGLGAGGDNEQFF

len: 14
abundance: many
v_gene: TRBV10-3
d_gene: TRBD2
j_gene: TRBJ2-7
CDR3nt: TGTGCCACCAACCGACTAGCGGGGACGGGGGAGCAGTACTTC
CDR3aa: CATNRLAGTGEQYF

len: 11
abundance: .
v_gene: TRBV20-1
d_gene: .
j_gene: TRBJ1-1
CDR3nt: TGCAGTGTGGCTGCTTCCCTTGAAGCTTTCTTT
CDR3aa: CSVAASLEAFF

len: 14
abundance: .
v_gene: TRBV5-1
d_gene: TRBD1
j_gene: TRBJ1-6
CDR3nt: TGCGCCAGCAGCATCGGGACAGATAATTCACCCCTCCACTTT
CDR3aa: CASSIGTDNSPLHF

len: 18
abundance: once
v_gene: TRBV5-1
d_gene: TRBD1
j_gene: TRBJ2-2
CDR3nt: TGCGCCAGCAGCTACAAAAAAACAGGGGGCTCGAACACCGGGGAGCTGTTTTTT
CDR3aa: CASSYKKTGGSNTGELFF

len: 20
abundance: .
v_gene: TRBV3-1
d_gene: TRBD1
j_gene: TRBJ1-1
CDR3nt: TGTGCCAGCAGCCAAGTCCACTTGGGACAGGGAGTTAGGTCGAACACTGAAGCTTTCTTT
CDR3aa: CASSQVHLGQGVRSNTEAFF

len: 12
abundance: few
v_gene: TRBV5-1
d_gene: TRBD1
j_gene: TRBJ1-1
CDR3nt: TGCGCCAGCAGCTTGGACAGGGGATACGTTTTCTTT
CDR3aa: CASSLDRGYVFF

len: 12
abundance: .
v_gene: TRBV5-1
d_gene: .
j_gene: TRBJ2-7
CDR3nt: TGCGCCAGCAGTTGGTCGAGCGACGAGCAGTACTTC
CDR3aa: CASSWSSDEQYF

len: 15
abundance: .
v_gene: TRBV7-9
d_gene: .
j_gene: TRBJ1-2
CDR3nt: TGTGCCAGCAGCGTGTTCGGGCCCACTAACTATGGCTACACCTTC
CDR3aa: CASSVFGPTNYGYTF

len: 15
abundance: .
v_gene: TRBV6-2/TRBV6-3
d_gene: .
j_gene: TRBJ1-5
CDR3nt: TGTGCCAGCAGTTTGGGGCAAAGTGGCAATCAGCCCCAGCATTTT
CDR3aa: CASSLGQSGNQPQHF

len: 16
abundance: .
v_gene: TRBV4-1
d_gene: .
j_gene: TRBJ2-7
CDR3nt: TGCGCCAGCAGCCAAGATCCCGCCCTTTCCCTATACGAGCAGTACTTC
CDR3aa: CASSQDPALSLYEQYF

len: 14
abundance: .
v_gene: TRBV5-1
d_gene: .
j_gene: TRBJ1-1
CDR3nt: TGCGCCAGCAGCTTGGGGGGCTGGAGGACTGAAGCTTTCTTT
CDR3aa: CASSLGGWRTEAFF

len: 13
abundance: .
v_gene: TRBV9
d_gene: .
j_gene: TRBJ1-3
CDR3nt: TGTGCCAGCAGCGCCCCCGGGGGAAACACCATATATTTT
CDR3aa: CASSAPGGNTIYF

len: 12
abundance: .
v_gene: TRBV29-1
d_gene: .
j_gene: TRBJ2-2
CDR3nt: TGCAGCGTTGGGGCGGGTGACCGGGAGCTGTTTTTT
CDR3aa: CSVGAGDRELFF

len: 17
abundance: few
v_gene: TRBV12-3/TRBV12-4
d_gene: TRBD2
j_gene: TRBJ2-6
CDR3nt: TGTGCCAGCAGGGACGGGGGGATCGGGTCTGGGGCCAACGTCCTGACTTTC
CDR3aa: CASRDGGIGSGANVLTF

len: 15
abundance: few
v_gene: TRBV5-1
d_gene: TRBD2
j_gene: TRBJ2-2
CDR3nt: TGCGCCAGCAGCTTGAGGGCTAGCGGGGCCGGGGAGCTGTTTTTT
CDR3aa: CASSLRASGAGELFF

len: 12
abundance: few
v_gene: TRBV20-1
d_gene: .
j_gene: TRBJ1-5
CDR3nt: TGCAGTGCCTCCATGGGGGATCAGCCCCAGCATTTT
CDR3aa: CSASMGDQPQHF

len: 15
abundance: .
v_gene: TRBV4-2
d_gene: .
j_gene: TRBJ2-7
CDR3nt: TGTGCCAGCAGCCAAGATGGACCTAGCCCGCCGGAGCAGTACTTC
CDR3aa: CASSQDGPSPPEQYF

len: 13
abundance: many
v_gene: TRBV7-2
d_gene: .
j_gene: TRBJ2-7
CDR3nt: TGTGCCAGCAGCTTAAGGGCTAATTACGAGCAGTACTTC
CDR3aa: CASSLRANYEQYF

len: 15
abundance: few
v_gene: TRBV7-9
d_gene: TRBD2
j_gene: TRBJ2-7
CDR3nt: TGTGCCAGCAGCCGAACGGGGGGTAATTCCTACGAGCAGTACTTC
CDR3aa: CASSRTGGNSYEQYF

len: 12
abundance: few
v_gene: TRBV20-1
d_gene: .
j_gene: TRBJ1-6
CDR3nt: TGCAGTGCTTGGGCAGGCCCCAGGGCCCTCCACTTT
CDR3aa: CSAWAGPRALHF

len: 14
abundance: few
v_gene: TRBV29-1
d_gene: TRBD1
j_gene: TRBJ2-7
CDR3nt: TGCAGCGTTGAAGGGGGCCAACAGGGGGATCGACAGTACTTC
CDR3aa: CSVEGGQQGDRQYF

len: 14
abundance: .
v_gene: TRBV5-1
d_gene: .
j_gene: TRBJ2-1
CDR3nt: TGCGCCAGCAGCTTGTCACAGTCCTACAATGAGCAGTTCTTC
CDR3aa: CASSLSQSYNEQFF

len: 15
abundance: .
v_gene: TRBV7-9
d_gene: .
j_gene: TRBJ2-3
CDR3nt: TGTGCCAGCAGCTTAGCCGGGGTCCGGCCAGATACGCAGTATTTT
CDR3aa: CASSLAGVRPDTQYF

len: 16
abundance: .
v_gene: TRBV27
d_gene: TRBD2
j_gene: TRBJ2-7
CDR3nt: TGTGCCAGCAGCCGAGGCATGGCGGGGGGGCCCTACGAGCAGTACTTC
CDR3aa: CASSRGMAGGPYEQYF

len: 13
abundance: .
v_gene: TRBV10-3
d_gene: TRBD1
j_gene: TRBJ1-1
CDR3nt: TGTGCCACGCGGGGACAGGCGAACACTGAAGCTTTCTTT
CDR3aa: CATRGQANTEAFF